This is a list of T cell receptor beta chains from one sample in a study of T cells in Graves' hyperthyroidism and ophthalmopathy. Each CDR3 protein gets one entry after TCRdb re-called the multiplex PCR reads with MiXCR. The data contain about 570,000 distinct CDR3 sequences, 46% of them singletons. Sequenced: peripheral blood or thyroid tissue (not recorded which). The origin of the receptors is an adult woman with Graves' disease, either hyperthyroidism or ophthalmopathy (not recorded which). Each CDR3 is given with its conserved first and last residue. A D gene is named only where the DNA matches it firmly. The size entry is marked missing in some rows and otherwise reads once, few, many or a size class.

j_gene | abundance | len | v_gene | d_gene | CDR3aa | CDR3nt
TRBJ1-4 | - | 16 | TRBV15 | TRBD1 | CATSRGDRGPVEKLFF | TGTGCCACCAGCAGAGGGGACAGGGGGCCGGTTGAAAAACTGTTTTTT
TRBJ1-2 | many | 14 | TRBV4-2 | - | CASSQGRDGNGYTF | TGTGCCAGCAGCCAAGGCAGGGATGGAAATGGCTACACCTTC
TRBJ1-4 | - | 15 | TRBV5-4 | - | CASSLADEGDEKLFF | TGTGCCAGCAGCTTGGCAGACGAGGGAGATGAAAAACTGTTTTTT
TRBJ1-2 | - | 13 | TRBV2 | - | CASNAPPFYGYTF | TGTGCCAGCAATGCACCACCCTTCTATGGCTACACCTTC
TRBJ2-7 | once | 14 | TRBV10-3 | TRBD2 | CAIRGLAGDHEQYF | TGTGCCATCAGGGGACTAGCGGGGGACCACGAGCAGTACTTC
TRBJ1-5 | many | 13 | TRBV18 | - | CASSPGDNQPQHF | TGTGCCAGCTCACCAGGGGACAATCAGCCCCAGCATTTT
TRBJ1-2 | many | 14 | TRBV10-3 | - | CAISGGQGGGGYTF | TGTGCCATCAGTGGAGGTCAGGGAGGCGGTGGCTACACCTTC
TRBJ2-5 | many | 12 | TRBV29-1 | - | CSVPLGGETQYF | TGCAGCGTACCCCTAGGAGGTGAGACCCAGTACTTC
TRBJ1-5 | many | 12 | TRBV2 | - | CASNRINQPQHF | TGTGCCAGCAATCGGATCAATCAGCCCCAGCATTTT
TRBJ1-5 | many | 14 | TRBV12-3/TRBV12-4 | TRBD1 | CASSLDRGDQPQHF | TGTGCCAGCAGTTTGGACAGGGGAGATCAGCCCCAGCATTTT
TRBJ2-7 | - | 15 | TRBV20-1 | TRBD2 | CSARRGTSGSYEQYF | TGCAGTGCTAGGCGGGGGACTAGCGGCTCCTACGAGCAGTACTTC
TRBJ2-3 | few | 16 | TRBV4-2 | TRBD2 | CASGSLAGGGADTQYF | TGTGCCAGCGGCTCCTTGGCGGGAGGGGGCGCAGATACGCAGTATTTT
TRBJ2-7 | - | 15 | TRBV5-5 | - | CASSLAAAGVYEQYF | TGTGCCAGCAGTCTCGCGGCGGCTGGGGTCTACGAGCAGTACTTC
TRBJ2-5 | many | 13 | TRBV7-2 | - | CASSLTPGHSEYF | TGTGCCAGCAGCTTAACTCCCGGACACTCTGAATACTTC
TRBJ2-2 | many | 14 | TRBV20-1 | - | CSARGPSGPGELFF | TGCAGTGCTAGAGGCCCGTCGGGGCCCGGGGAGCTGTTTTTT
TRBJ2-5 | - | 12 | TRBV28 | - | CASWTDQETQYF | TGTGCCAGCTGGACGGACCAAGAGACCCAGTACTTC
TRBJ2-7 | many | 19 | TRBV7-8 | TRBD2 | CASSLGVVRGGRARNEQYF | TGTGCCAGCAGCTTAGGAGTTGTCAGGGGCGGGAGGGCCCGGAACGAGCAGTACTTC
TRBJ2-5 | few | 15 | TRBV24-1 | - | CASSDRTEFQETQYF | TGTGCCAGCAGTGATCGGACAGAGTTCCAAGAGACCCAGTACTTC
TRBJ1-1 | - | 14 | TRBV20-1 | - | CSANTGRGDTEAFF | TGCAGTGCCAACACGGGGCGGGGAGACACTGAAGCTTTCTTT
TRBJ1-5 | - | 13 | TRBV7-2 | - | CASSPPPGQPQHF | TGTGCCAGCAGCCCTCCACCAGGTCAGCCCCAGCATTTT
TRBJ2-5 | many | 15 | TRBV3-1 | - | CASSQGWTGQGTQYF | TGTGCCAGCAGCCAGGGTTGGACTGGCCAAGGGACCCAGTACTTC
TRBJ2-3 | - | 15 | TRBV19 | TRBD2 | CASSIAGGITDTQYF | TGTGCCAGTAGTATAGCGGGAGGGATCACAGATACGCAGTATTTT
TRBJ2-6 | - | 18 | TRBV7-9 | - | CASSRPGQLGSGANVLTF | TGTGCCAGCAGCCGTCCCGGACAGTTAGGCTCTGGGGCCAACGTCCTGACTTTC
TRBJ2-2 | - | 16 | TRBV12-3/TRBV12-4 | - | CASTPQGTRSAGELFF | TGTGCCAGCACCCCCCAAGGGACACGATCCGCCGGGGAGCTGTTTTTT
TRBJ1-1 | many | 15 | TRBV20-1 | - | CSGGTATLLNTEAFF | TGCAGTGGGGGGACCGCTACCTTATTGAACACTGAAGCTTTCTTT
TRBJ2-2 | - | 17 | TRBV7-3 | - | CASSLTPSLGKSGELFF | TGTGCCAGCAGCTTAACCCCTTCACTAGGAAAATCCGGGGAGCTGTTTTTT
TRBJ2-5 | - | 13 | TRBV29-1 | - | CSVEMTSGETQYF | TGCAGCGTTGAGATGACATCTGGGGAGACCCAGTACTTC
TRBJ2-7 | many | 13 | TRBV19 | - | CTSSNTPSYEQYF | TGTACCAGTAGCAACACTCCTTCCTACGAGCAGTACTTC
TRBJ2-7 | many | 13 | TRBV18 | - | CASSPGGINEQYF | TGTGCCAGCTCACCAGGCGGGATAAACGAGCAGTACTTC
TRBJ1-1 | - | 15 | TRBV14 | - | CASSPSGTVNTEAFF | TGTGCCAGCAGCCCTTCCGGGACGGTGAACACTGAAGCTTTCTTT
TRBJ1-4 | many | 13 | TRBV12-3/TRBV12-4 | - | CATTGRDGEKLFF | TGTGCCACCACGGGGAGGGACGGGGAAAAACTGTTTTTT
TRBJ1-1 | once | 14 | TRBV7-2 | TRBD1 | CASSPWDRGTEAFF | TGTGCCAGCAGCCCCTGGGACAGAGGGACTGAAGCTTTCTTT
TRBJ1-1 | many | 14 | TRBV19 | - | CASSPRDLNTEAFF | TGTGCCAGTAGTCCTCGAGACCTGAACACTGAAGCTTTCTTT
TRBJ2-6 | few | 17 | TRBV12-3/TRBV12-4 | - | CASSLEWGFAGANVLTF | TGTGCCAGCAGTTTAGAGTGGGGGTTCGCTGGGGCCAACGTCCTGACTTTC
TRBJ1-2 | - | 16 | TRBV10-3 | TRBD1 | CAISEGTVGRHYGYTF | TGTGCCATCAGTGAGGGGACAGTGGGCAGGCACTATGGCTACACCTTC
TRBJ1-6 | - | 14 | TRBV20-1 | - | CSASRPGIDSPLHF | TGCAGTGCTAGTCGTCCAGGGATAGATTCACCCCTCCACTTT
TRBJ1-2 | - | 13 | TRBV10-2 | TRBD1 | CASSKPGQGGYTF | TGCGCCAGCAGTAAACCGGGACAGGGAGGCTACACCTTC
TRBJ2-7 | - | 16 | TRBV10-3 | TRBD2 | CATSLLNSGGDDEQYF | TGTGCCACCAGTCTCCTCAATAGCGGGGGGGACGACGAGCAGTACTTC
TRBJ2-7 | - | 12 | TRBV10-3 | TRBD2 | CATRGGEFEQYF | TGTGCCACCCGGGGGGGAGAGTTCGAGCAGTACTTC
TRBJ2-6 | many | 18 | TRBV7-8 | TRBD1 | CASLISTGTPRGANVLTF | TGTGCCAGCCTCATATCGACAGGGACCCCTCGTGGGGCCAACGTCCTGACTTTC
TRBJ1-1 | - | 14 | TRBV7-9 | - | CASSSWGRNTEAFF | TGTGCCAGCAGCTCTTGGGGTAGGAACACTGAAGCTTTCTTT
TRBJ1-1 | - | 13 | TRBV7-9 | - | CASSLVYSTEAFF | TGTGCCAGCAGCTTAGTTTACAGCACTGAAGCTTTCTTT
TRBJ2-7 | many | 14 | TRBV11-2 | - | CASSSSKRLYEQYF | TGTGCCAGCAGCTCCTCTAAACGGTTATACGAGCAGTACTTC
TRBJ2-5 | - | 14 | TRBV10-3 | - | CAISEGGMMETQYF | TGTGCCATCAGCGAAGGCGGGATGATGGAGACCCAGTACTTC
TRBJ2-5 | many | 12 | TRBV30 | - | CAWGVARETQYF | TGTGCCTGGGGTGTGGCCAGGGAGACCCAGTACTTC
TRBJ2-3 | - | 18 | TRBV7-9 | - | CASSLPSRQGSSTDTQYF | TGTGCCAGCAGCTTACCGTCCCGTCAGGGCTCTAGCACAGATACGCAGTATTTT
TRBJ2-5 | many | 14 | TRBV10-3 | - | CAISEWAGGETQYF | TGTGCCATCAGTGAGTGGGCTGGAGGAGAGACCCAGTACTTC
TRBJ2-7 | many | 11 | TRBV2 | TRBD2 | CASSLADLEYF | TGTGCCAGCAGCCTAGCGGATCTGGAGTACTTC
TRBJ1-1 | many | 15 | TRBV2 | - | CASSEARGQITEAFF | TGTGCCAGCAGTGAAGCGCGAGGACAGATCACTGAAGCTTTCTTT
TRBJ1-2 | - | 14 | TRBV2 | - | CASSKDTEGNGYTF | TGTGCCAGCAGCAAGGACACCGAAGGAAATGGCTACACCTTC
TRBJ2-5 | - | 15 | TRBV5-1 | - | CASTMWASRQETQYF | TGCGCCAGCACCATGTGGGCTAGCAGGCAAGAGACCCAGTACTTC
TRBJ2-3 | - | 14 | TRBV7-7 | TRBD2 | CAIGLAGWADTQYF | TGTGCTATCGGACTAGCGGGATGGGCAGATACGCAGTATTTT
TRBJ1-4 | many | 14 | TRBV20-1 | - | CSARDPTWDEKLFF | TGCAGTGCTAGAGACCCAACATGGGATGAAAAACTGTTTTTT
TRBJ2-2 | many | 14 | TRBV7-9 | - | CASSPRGYTGELFF | TGTGCCAGCAGCCCACGGGGTTACACCGGGGAGCTGTTTTTT
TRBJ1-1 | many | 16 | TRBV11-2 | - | CASTRGGRLVNTEAFF | TGTGCCAGCACCCGAGGGGGGCGGCTCGTGAACACTGAAGCTTTCTTT
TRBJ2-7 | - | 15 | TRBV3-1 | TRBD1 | CASSQGTGPAYEQYF | TGTGCCAGCAGCCAAGGGACAGGACCTGCCTACGAGCAGTACTTC
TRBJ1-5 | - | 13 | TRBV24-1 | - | CATSDGGVQPQHF | TGTGCCACCAGTGATGGCGGGGTGCAGCCCCAGCATTTT
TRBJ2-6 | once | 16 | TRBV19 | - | CASSIRRDSGANVLTF | TGTGCCAGTAGTATCCGGCGGGATTCTGGGGCCAACGTCCTGACTTTC